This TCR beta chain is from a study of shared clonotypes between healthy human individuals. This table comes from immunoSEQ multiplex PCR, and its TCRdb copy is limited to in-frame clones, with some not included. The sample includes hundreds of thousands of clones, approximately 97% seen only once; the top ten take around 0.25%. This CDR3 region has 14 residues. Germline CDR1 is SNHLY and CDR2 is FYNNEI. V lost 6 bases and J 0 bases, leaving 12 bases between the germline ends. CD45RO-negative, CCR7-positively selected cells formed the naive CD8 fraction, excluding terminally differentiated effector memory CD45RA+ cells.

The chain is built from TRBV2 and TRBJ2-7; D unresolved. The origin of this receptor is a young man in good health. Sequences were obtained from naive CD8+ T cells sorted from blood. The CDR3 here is CASSAAPGSYEQYF. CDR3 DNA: TGTGCCAGCAGCGCCGCCCCTGGCTCCTACGAGCAGTACTTC.